These 32 T cell receptor beta chains originate from one sample sequenced in a study of blood T cell repertoires in COVID-19. Only in-frame clones appear in the TCRdb table, and some are missing; sequencing was by immunoSEQ multiplex PCR. The sample has around 200,000 clones, approximately 80% seen once; the top ten hold 6.5% to 9%. The source material was PBMCs or T cells enriched from blood (not recorded which). These receptors came from a woman aged 40 to 50 with acute COVID-19.

The genes are TRBV28 and TRBJ2-3; 9 nucleotides line up with TRBD1. The V gene's germline CDR1 is MDHEN and CDR2 SYDVKM. The CDR3 is 16 residues long. Trimming at V came to 6 bases and at J to 5 bases, leaving 12 bases not matched to a gene. In DNA form, the CDR3 reads TGTGCCAGCAGCCAGCCGGGACAGGGATCTGGAGATACGCAGTATTTT. It specifies CASSQPGQGSGDTQYF.

The chain employs TRBV6-1 and TRBJ1-1; maybe TRBD1 (5 bases). From germline, CDR1 is MNHNS and CDR2 SASEGT. V lost 2 bases and J lost 11, with 15 bases in between. CDR3 length: 13 residues. The CDR3 reads CASSERGGLRAFF. The CDR3 DNA sequence: TGTGCCAGCAGTGAACGTGGGGGACTGAGGGCTTTCTTT.

The V and J genes are TRBV3-1 (or the pseudogene TRBV3-2) and TRBJ2-7, with no clear D. Germline CDR1 LGHDT, CDR2 YNNKEL (reference sequence). CDR3 size: 13 residues. Between the trimmed V and J ends, which lost 1 base and 4 bases, there was a span of 8 bases. The CDR3 is CASSQGHKYEQYF. CDR3 DNA: TGTGCCAGCAGCCAAGGACACAAATACGAGCAGTACTTC.

This clone was recorded a few times. V gene TRBV4-3 combines with J gene TRBJ2-3; no clear D. This CDR3 has 13 residues. The germline V gene encodes CDR1 LGHNA and CDR2 YSLEER. Trimming took 5 bases from V and 12 from J, leaving 18 bases between them. The CDR3 nucleotides read TGCGCCAGCAGCTCGAATGGCCGTCTAGGCCAGTATTTT. It yields the protein CASSSNGRLGQYF.

The gene calls are TRBV19 and TRBJ2-2; D remains unclear. CDR3 length: 12 residues. Trimming removed 3 bases from V and 3 bases from J, with 2 bases in between. Germline V gene data show CDR1 as LNHDA and CDR2 as SQIVND (reference sequence). The CDR3 DNA reads as TGTGCCAGTAGTATCTACACCGGGGAGCTGTTTTTT. Its protein is CASSIYTGELFF. The complete variable domain, with remaining parts taken from reference TRBV19 and TRBJ2-2, reads DGGITQSPKYLFRKEGQNVTLSCEQNLNHDAMYWYRQDPGQGLRLIYYSQIVNDFQKGDIAEGYSVSREKKESFPLTVTSAQKNPTAFYLCASSIYTGELFFGEGSRLTVL.

DNA for the CDR3: TGCGCCAGCAGCTTGGCTACAGGGCTGAGCTCCTATAATTCACCCCTCCACTTT. It encodes CASSLATGLSSYNSPLHF. V usage is TRBV5-1 and J usage is TRBJ1-6, with a tentative D call TRBD1 (6 bases). The CDR3 is 18 amino acids. V shed 0 bases and J shed 0 bases, with 13 bases lying between them. Germline-derived CDR1 and CDR2 are SGHRS and YFSETQ.

The DNA for the CDR3 is TGCGCCAGCAGTCAGACGGAACCCCGGGGTGGTAATGAAAAACTGTTTTTT. This sequence encodes CASSQTEPRGGNEKLFF. This chain links TRBV23-1 with TRBJ1-4; D uncertain. TRBV23-1 is reported as an ORF; its role is uncertain. The CDR3 runs to 17 residues. V lost 3 bases and J lost 4, with 18 bases in between.

The chain uses TRBV30 and TRBJ2-1, with 7 bases fitting TRBD2. This CDR3 contains 14 residues. J was trimmed by 9 bases and V by 5 bases; bases with no gene match: 13. CDR1 and CDR2 (germline): GTSNPN, SVGIG (reference sequence). CDR3 residues: CAWGTLSGTFEQFF. In DNA form, the CDR3 reads TGTGCCTGGGGTACCTTAAGCGGGACTTTTGAGCAGTTCTTC. The full variable domain, with the rest looked up from reference TRBV30 and TRBJ2-1, is SQTIHQWPATLVQPVGSPLSLECTVEGTSNPNLYWYRQAAGRGLQLLFYSVGIGQISSEVPQNLSASRPQDRQFILSSKKLLLSDSGFYLCAWGTLSGTFEQFFGPGTRLTVL.

This chain connects TRBV20-1 to TRBJ2-5; D possibly corresponds to TRBD1 (5 bases). With 3 bases removed from V and 1 base from J, the gap between germline ends came to 9 bases. The CDR3 has 13 residues. Germline CDR1 and CDR2: DFQATT and SNEGSKA (reference sequence). As DNA, the CDR3 is TGCAGTGCTAGTAGGGGCATCCAAGAGACCCAGTACTTC. Its protein product is CSASRGIQETQYF.

The V gene is TRBV30, the J gene TRBJ1-4, with D hard to call. Germline CDR1 and CDR2: GTSNPN and SVGIG (reference sequence). The CDR3 has 14 residues. V lost 5 bases, J lost 0 bases, and 10 bases lay in between. Written as DNA, the CDR3 is TGTGCCTGGGAGCCGGGAACAACTAATGAAAAACTGTTTTTT. Translating it yields CAWEPGTTNEKLFF. The whole variable domain, remainder taken from reference TRBV30 and TRBJ1-4, is SQTIHQWPATLVQPVGSPLSLECTVEGTSNPNLYWYRQAAGRGLQLLFYSVGIGQISSEVPQNLSASRPQDRQFILSSKKLLLSDSGFYLCAWEPGTTNEKLFFGSGTQLSVL.

V usage is TRBV7-9 and J usage is TRBJ1-1; D is unclear. Germline CDR1 SEHNR, CDR2 FQNEAQ (reference sequence). V lost 3 bases and J lost 0, with 8 bases in between. The CDR3 consists of 14 residues. CDR3 in amino acids: CASSFPSVNTEAFF. DNA of the CDR3: TGTGCCAGCAGCTTTCCGAGCGTGAACACTGAAGCTTTCTTT. Full variable domain (outside the CDR3, taken from reference TRBV7-9 and TRBJ1-1): DTGVSQNPRHKITKRGQNVTFRCDPISEHNRLYWYRQTLGQGPEFLTYFQNEAQLEKSRLLSDRFSAERPKGSFSTLEIQRTEQGDSAMYLCASSFPSVNTEAFFGQGTRLTVV.

A single count supports this clone. The chain joins TRBV2 to TRBJ1-5; D is possibly TRBD1 (5 bases). The V and J ends lost 3 bases and 5 bases respectively, with 11 bases between them. This CDR3 is built from 14 residues. The germline gives CDR1 SNHLY, CDR2 FYNNEI. CDR3 amino acids: CASSDRVGYQPQHF. CDR3 in DNA: TGTGCCAGCAGTGACAGGGTCGGGTATCAGCCCCAGCATTTT.

V and J are TRBV6-5 and TRBJ2-1, with no clear D. CDR3 length: 16 amino acids. Germline CDR1 reads MNHEY; CDR2 reads SVGAGI. Trimming left V 4 bases short and J 0 bases short, with 13 bases between. CDR3 DNA sequence: TGTGCCAGCAGTTTTTTGCGTGAAAGCTCCTACAATGAGCAGTTCTTC. It is translated as CASSFLRESSYNEQFF.

The V gene is TRBV4-1, the J gene TRBJ2-7; D is unresolved. This CDR3 has 15 amino acids. V was clipped by 2 bases and J by 7 bases, with 18 bases between them. The V gene's germline CDR1 is MGHRA and CDR2 YSYEKL. CDR3 protein: CASSQPTERRWEQYF. CDR3 nucleotides: TGCGCCAGCAGCCAACCAACAGAAAGGCGTTGGGAGCAGTACTTC.

The CDR3 nucleotides are TGTGCCAGCAGTCCAGGGGGCGCTTCCTACGAGCAGTACTTC. Its translation is CASSPGGASYEQYF. The J gene is TRBJ2-7, the V gene TRBV6-2 or TRBV6-3, with 8 bases matching TRBD1. CDR1 and CDR2 from the germline V gene are MNHEY and SVGEGT. There are 14 residues in the CDR3. V lost 5 bases to trimming and J lost 1 base; unmatched junction nucleotides: 4.

This clone was counted once. This chain connects TRBV7-8 to TRBJ2-1; 9 nucleotides agree with TRBD1. This CDR3 comprises 13 residues. Germline-derived CDR1 and CDR2 are SGHVS and FQNEAQ. The ends lost 5 bases at V and 12 bases at J; junction bases unmatched: 8. The CDR3: CASSDMGQGGQFF. DNA for the CDR3: TGTGCCAGCAGCGATATGGGACAGGGTGGGCAGTTCTTC.

Only a few counts were recorded for this clone. The CDR3 nucleotides are TGCGCCAGCAGCCAAGGTGGGTCAGCGGCGGACATTCAGTACTTC. Translating gives CASSQGGSAADIQYF. The J gene is TRBJ2-4, the V gene TRBV4-3, with D perhaps TRBD2 (5 bases). CDR1 and CDR2 (germline): LGHNA, YSLEER. Between the trimmed V and J ends, which lost 1 base and 8 bases, there was a span of 15 bases. The CDR3 sequence is 15 residues long.

This clone appeared once. This chain connects TRBV27 to TRBJ1-1; D remains unclear. CDR3 size: 13 residues. CDR1 MNHEY and CDR2 SMNVEV come from the germline V gene (reference sequence). Trimming removed 4 bases at V and 5 bases at J, with 11 bases between. The CDR3 region is CASSYSVWTEAFF. The CDR3 DNA reads as TGTGCCAGCAGTTACTCGGTGTGGACTGAAGCTTTCTTT.

This sequence joins TRBV7-9 and TRBJ2-2; D is possibly TRBD2 (6 bases). This CDR3 contains 15 residues. Germline V gene sequence: CDR1 SEHNR, CDR2 FQNEAQ (reference sequence). Deletions cut 1 base from V and 0 bases from J, with 6 bases between. This CDR3 reads CASSLGTTNTGELFF. The CDR3 DNA reads TGTGCCAGCAGCTTAGGGACTACGAACACCGGGGAGCTGTTTTTT.

This clone turned up a few times. The chain couples TRBV28 to TRBJ1-2; D not certain. Germline V gene sequence: CDR1 MDHEN, CDR2 SYDVKM. This CDR3 is 14 amino acids long. V lost 6 bases and J 5 bases, leaving 16 bases between the germline ends. The CDR3 DNA sequence: TGTGCCAGCAGCCCCGGAGGAATACAGTATGGCTACACCTTC. It encodes CASSPGGIQYGYTF.

The chain joins TRBV29-1 to TRBJ2-1; D gene uncertain. The CDR3 runs 15 residues. The germline gives CDR1 SQVTM, CDR2 ANQGSEA. The V end was cut by 3 bases, the J end by 0 bases, with 12 bases between. CDR3 loop: CSVDGLSSSYNEQFF. In nucleotides, the CDR3 is TGCAGCGTTGATGGGCTTTCAAGCTCCTACAATGAGCAGTTCTTC.

This chain uses TRBV19 with TRBJ1-1; possible D gene TRBD1, 6 bases. Germline lookup yields CDR1 LNHDA and CDR2 SQIVND (reference sequence). The CDR3 has 15 residues. V lost 7 bases and J 2 bases, leaving 17 bases between the germline ends. The CDR3 nucleotides read TGTGCCAGTACTCCAACAGGGCTTTCAAACACTGAAGCTTTCTTT. Amino acids: CASTPTGLSNTEAFF.

This chain uses TRBV5-1 with TRBJ2-1; maybe TRBD2 (5 bases). The CDR3 covers 16 residues. Trimming cost V 4 bases and J 7 bases, with 21 bases left between them. Germline values: CDR1 SGHRS, CDR2 YFSETQ. The CDR3: CASSPGGSTITNEQFF. For the CDR3, the DNA is TGCGCCAGCAGCCCTGGAGGCTCGACCATTACGAATGAGCAGTTCTTC.

The chain combines TRBV4-3 with TRBJ1-5, with 7 bases aligning to TRBD1. After removal of 1 base from V and 7 bases from J, the junction contained 7 bases not matched to a gene. CDR3 size: 15 residues. CDR1 LGHNA and CDR2 YSLEER come from the germline V gene. DNA of the CDR3: TGCGCCAGCAGCCAAGTAGGGGGCGCAGGGCAGCCCCAGCATTTT. It codes for CASSQVGGAGQPQHF.

The rearrangement uses TRBV4-3 and TRBJ1-2, with 9 bases aligning to TRBD1. Trimming removed 1 base from V and 8 bases from J; junction bases left unmatched: 8. Germline V gene lookup returns CDR1 LGHNA and CDR2 YSLEER. The CDR3 spans 15 residues. The CDR3 spells CASSQVRGQGTGYTF. CDR3 coding DNA: TGCGCCAGCAGCCAAGTTAGGGGACAGGGAACGGGCTACACCTTC.

The chain links TRBV7-8 to TRBJ1-2; TRBD1 agrees at 10 bases. This CDR3 comprises 17 residues. The V segment lost 2 bases and the J segment 6 bases; nucleotides outside the gene matches: 12. The germline CDR1 and CDR2 sequences are SGHVS and FQNEAQ. CDR3 protein: CASSLLQFGQGGDGYTF. CDR3 DNA: TGTGCCAGCAGCTTACTACAATTTGGACAGGGGGGGGATGGCTACACCTTC. Together with reference TRBV7-8 and TRBJ1-2, the CDR3 gives the full variable domain: GAGVSQSPRYKVAKRGQDVALRCDPISGHVSLFWYQQALGQGPEFLTYFQNEAQLDKSGLPSDRFFAERPEGSVSTLKIQRTQQEDSAVYLCASSLLQFGQGGDGYTFGSGTRLTVV.

CDR3 region: CATSRGGSYAEAFF. Here the CDR3 DNA reads TGTGCCACCAGCAGAGGCGGGTCTTACGCTGAAGCTTTCTTT. This chain links TRBV15 with TRBJ1-1, with D hard to call. The CDR3 length is 14 residues. V lost 1 base to trimming and J lost 6 bases, with 12 bases between them. Looked up from germline, CDR1 is LNHNV and CDR2 is YYDKDF (reference sequence).

This chain links TRBV29-1 with TRBJ2-3; 11 bases are a match to TRBD2. This CDR3 is 15 amino acids long. J gave up 0 bases and V 4 bases, and 3 bases lay outside the gene matches. In germline, CDR1 is SQVTM, CDR2 ANQGSEA. The CDR3 nucleotides read TGCAGCGTTGGCCTAGCGGGAGGTAGCACAGATACGCAGTATTTT. It yields the protein CSVGLAGGSTDTQYF.

In this sample, this clone turned up once. The chain is built from TRBV5-8 and TRBJ2-7; D not certain. CDR3 length: 11 residues. The germline CDR1 and CDR2 sequences are SGHTS and YDEGEE. V was pared by 0 bases and J by 6 bases, with 4 bases between. In DNA, the CDR3 is TGTGCCAGCAGCTTGGTGCGCGAGCAGTACTTC. Amino acid sequence: CASSLVREQYF. The variable domain in full, completed from reference TRBV5-8 and TRBJ2-7, reads EAGVTQSPTHLIKTRGQQATLRCSPISGHTSVYWYQQALGLGLQFLLWYDEGEERNRGNFPPRFSGRQFPNYSSELNVNALELEDSALYLCASSLVREQYFGPGTRLTVT.

This chain joins TRBV7-3 and TRBJ1-1, with a weak D call TRBD1 (6 bases). Germline assignment: CDR1 SGHTA and CDR2 FQGTGA. V was shortened by 5 bases and J by 1 base, with 11 bases between the two germline ends. This CDR3 comprises 14 residues. This CDR3 is CASSPRTANTEAFF. The CDR3 nucleotides read TGTGCCAGCAGCCCCCGGACAGCGAACACTGAAGCTTTCTTT.

J is TRBJ1-6 and V is TRBV6-2 or TRBV6-3; D may be TRBD1 (5 bases). V lost 3 bases to trimming and J lost 7 bases, with 13 bases between them. The CDR3 length is 15 residues. The germline V gene has CDR1 MNHEY and CDR2 SVGEGT. The CDR3 bases are TGTGCCAGCAGTTATGCACCGAAGGGGAATTCACCCCTCCACTTT. This sequence encodes CASSYAPKGNSPLHF.

The chain recombines TRBV27 with TRBJ1-6, with D perhaps TRBD1 (6 bases). CDR1 MNHEY and CDR2 SMNVEV come from the germline V gene (reference sequence). V lost 4 bases and J lost 10, with 8 bases in between. The CDR3 sequence is 12 residues long. CDR3 sequence (DNA): TGTGCCAGCAGTTCACAGGGATCACCCCTCCACTTT. Encoded protein: CASSSQGSPLHF.